These 16 T cell receptor beta chains were sequenced from one sample in a study of T cell responses to AZD1222 COVID-19 vaccine. Generated by immunoSEQ multiplex PCR, the TCRdb table keeps only in-frame clones and is missing some. The table lists about 66,000 clones, more than 75% of them singletons. Material: peripheral blood, obtained 28 days after the second dose of the MenACWY control vaccine. The origin of the receptors is an adult who received the MenACWY meningococcal vaccine as a control.

This chain uses TRBV5-4 with TRBJ1-1; D might be TRBD1 (5 bases). Per the germline V gene, CDR1 is SGHNT and CDR2 is YYREEE (reference sequence). The CDR3 length is 14 residues. V was trimmed by 0 bases and J by 4 bases, leaving 10 bases between them. CDR3 region: CASSLERGPTEAFF. For the CDR3, the DNA is TGTGCCAGCAGCTTGGAAAGGGGTCCCACTGAAGCTTTCTTT. Full variable domain (missing parts from reference TRBV5-4 and TRBJ1-1): ETGVTQSPTHLIKTRGQQVTLRCSSQSGHNTVSWYQQALGQGPQFIFQYYREEENGRGNFPPRFSGLQFPNYSSELNVNALELDDSALYLCASSLERGPTEAFFGQGTRLTVV.

The J gene is TRBJ1-6, the V gene TRBV7-9; weak D call: TRBD1 (6 bases). CDR3 size: 13 residues. With 6 bases removed from V and 9 bases from J, the gap between germline ends came to 12 bases. CDR1 is SEHNR, CDR2 FQNEAQ, per germline (reference sequence). CDR3 DNA: TGTGCCAGCAGGCCCAGGGACATTTCACCCCTCCACTTT. It specifies CASRPRDISPLHF.

This clone turned up a few times. The chain links TRBV19 to TRBJ2-7, with TRBD1 matching 8 bases. Trimming at V came to 4 bases and at J to 5 bases, leaving 7 bases not matched to a gene. CDR3 length: 14 residues. Germline CDR1 LNHDA, CDR2 SQIVND (reference sequence). The CDR3 region is CASSNQGARHEQYF. DNA of the CDR3: TGTGCCAGTAGTAACCAGGGGGCGCGGCACGAGCAGTACTTC.

This clone is medium-sized in the sample. The V call is TRBV9, the J call TRBJ2-1; D unresolved. This CDR3 is built from 14 residues. Trimming removed 0 bases from V and 4 bases from J, with 8 bases in between. Germline V gene data show CDR1 as SGDLS and CDR2 as YYNGEE. The CDR3 region has the DNA TGTGCCAGCAGCGTAGCAACCACATACAATGAGCAGTTCTTC. Translation gives CASSVATTYNEQFF. Full variable domain (outside the CDR3, taken from reference TRBV9 and TRBJ2-1): DSGVTQTPKHLITATGQRVTLRCSPRSGDLSVYWYQQSLDQGLQFLIQYYNGEERAKGNILERFSAQQFPDLHSELNLSSLELGDSALYFCASSVATTYNEQFFGPGTRLTVL.

This rearrangement joins TRBV7-2 to TRBJ1-2; 9 nucleotides align to TRBD1. The CDR3 loop spans 16 amino acids. V was clipped by 5 bases and J by 1 base; unmatched bases: 8. Germline V CDR1 and CDR2: SGHTA, FQGNSA. The CDR3 DNA is TGTGCCAGCAGCATCGAACAGGGGGCCCTTAACTATGGCTACACCTTC. Protein: CASSIEQGALNYGYTF. Looking up the rest from reference TRBV7-2 and TRBJ1-2 gives the full variable domain: GAGVSQSPSNKVTEKGKDVELRCDPISGHTALYWYRQSLGQGLEFLIYFQGNSAPDKSGLPSDRFSAERTGGSVSTLTIQRTQQEDSAVYLCASSIEQGALNYGYTFGSGTRLTVV.

The J gene is TRBJ2-7, the V gene TRBV2; no clear D gene. Germline CDR1 is SNHLY and CDR2 is FYNNEI. The V end was cut by 4 bases, the J end by 3 bases, with 4 bases between. The CDR3 length is 11 residues. In DNA, the CDR3 is TGTGCCAGCAGTGTCCTCTACGAGCAGTACTTC. This gives the protein CASSVLYEQYF.

The sample holds one count of this clone. The chain links TRBV6-5 to TRBJ1-6; 7 bases fit TRBD1. The germline V gene has CDR1 MNHEY and CDR2 SVGAGI. The CDR3 contains 15 residues. V gave up 6 bases and J gave up 7 bases; unmatched junction bases: 9. The CDR3: CASRRDGGGNSPLHF. The CDR3 DNA follows: TGTGCCAGCAGGCGGGATGGAGGGGGCAATTCACCCCTCCACTTT.

CDR3 protein: CASNYGGRNQPQHF. In DNA, the CDR3 is TGTGCCAGCAACTACGGGGGGCGGAATCAGCCCCAGCATTTT. The rearrangement links TRBV19 to TRBJ1-5, with D possibly being TRBD1 (6 bases). CDR3 length: 14 residues. Looked up from germline, CDR1 is LNHDA and CDR2 is SQIVND (reference sequence). With 9 bases removed from V and 4 bases from J, the gap between germline ends came to 16 bases.

V usage is TRBV11-3 and J usage is TRBJ2-5; 7 bases match TRBD1. Germline values: CDR1 SGHNT, CDR2 YENEEA. Trimming took 1 base from V and 3 from J; bases not matched to a gene: 5. The CDR3 has 15 amino acids. The CDR3 is CASSLGIGTEETQYF. CDR3 DNA sequence: TGTGCCAGCAGCTTAGGGATAGGGACAGAAGAGACCCAGTACTTC.

This clone was observed a handful of times. V and J are TRBV7-3 and TRBJ1-3, with D uncertain. Germline values: CDR1 SGHTA, CDR2 FQGTGA. The CDR3 runs to 10 residues. V lost 8 bases to trimming and J lost 6 bases, with 5 bases between them. In DNA, the CDR3 is TGTGCCAGCCTAAAAAACACCATATATTTT. Amino acid sequence: CASLKNTIYF.

The chain carries TRBV19 and TRBJ1-1; D may be TRBD1 (5 bases). Trimming removed 1 base from V and 3 bases from J, with 15 bases in between. Germline V CDR1 and CDR2: LNHDA, SQIVND (reference sequence). The CDR3 extends over 16 amino acids. This chain's CDR3 is CASSIATGVFDTEAFF. CDR3 nucleotide sequence: TGTGCCAGTAGTATAGCGACGGGGGTTTTCGACACTGAAGCTTTCTTT.

The chain carries TRBV11-2 and TRBJ1-2; perhaps TRBD1 as D (5 bases). CDR1 and CDR2 from the germline V gene are SGHAT and FQNNGV. The germline V and J ends were trimmed by 3 bases and 2 bases, with 19 bases remaining between them. CDR3 size: 17 residues. The CDR3 DNA sequence: TGTGCCAGCAGCTTGGGGTCGGGGCCCGGCGGGAACTATGGCTACACCTTC. It yields the protein CASSLGSGPGGNYGYTF.

A single count supports this clone. The chain is built from TRBV19 and TRBJ1-6; D ambiguous. V lost 5 bases and J 3 bases, leaving 14 bases between the germline ends. Germline-derived CDR1 and CDR2 are LNHDA and SQIVND (reference sequence). The CDR3 covers 16 residues. CDR3 in amino acids: CASSPDRSIYNSPLHF. The CDR3 DNA is TGTGCCAGTAGTCCGGACCGATCAATCTATAATTCACCCCTCCACTTT.

The chain employs TRBV18 and TRBJ1-2; tentative D call: TRBD1 (5 bases). V lost 3 bases, J lost 4 bases, and 15 bases lay in between. The CDR3 consists of 15 residues. Germline CDR1 reads KGHSH; CDR2 reads LQKENI. As DNA, the CDR3 is TGTGCCAGCTCACCCAGTGAGGGGCAGATCTATGGCTACACCTTC. Amino acids: CASSPSEGQIYGYTF.

With regard to this clone: One junction end disagrees with the germline gene, perhaps due to a read error. This chain connects TRBV6-5 to TRBJ2-5; TRBD2 agrees at 9 bases. CDR1 is MNHEY, CDR2 SVGAGI, per germline. This CDR3 has 15 amino acids. The CDR3 loop is CASSQAGGHQEAQYF. The DNA for the CDR3 is TGTGCCAGCAGCCAAGCGGGGGGACACCAAGAGGCCCAGTACTTC.

The chain combines TRBV5-8 with TRBJ1-2; D uncertain. V was cut by 1 base and J by 4 bases, with 11 bases left in between. This CDR3 contains 14 residues. Germline V gene data show CDR1 as SGHTS and CDR2 as YDEGEE. The CDR3 nucleotides read TGTGCCAGCAGCTTGCGATCCCATGGCTATGGCTACACCTTC. It specifies CASSLRSHGYGYTF. The full variable domain, its missing parts supplied by reference TRBV5-8 and TRBJ1-2, is EAGVTQSPTHLIKTRGQQATLRCSPISGHTSVYWYQQALGLGLQFLLWYDEGEERNRGNFPPRFSGRQFPNYSSELNVNALELEDSALYLCASSLRSHGYGYTFGSGTRLTVV.